This TCR beta chain was obtained from a study of T cell responses to AZD1222 COVID-19 vaccine. This clone has only a few counts. Clones were read by immunoSEQ multiplex PCR, and TCRdb kept only the in-frame ones, dropping some. The sample records some 140,000 clones, 70% to 90% being singletons. Trimming left V 1 base short and J 4 bases short, with 7 bases between. There are 14 residues in the CDR3. Germline CDR1 reads MNHEY; CDR2 reads SMNVEV (reference sequence). The clonotype originates from an adult who received the MenACWY meningococcal vaccine as a control. This sample comprised peripheral blood, obtained 28 days after the second dose of the MenACWY control vaccine. The chain couples TRBV27 to TRBJ2-2; no reliable D call. The CDR3 sequence: CASSLWHSTGELFF. The CDR3 bases are TGTGCCAGCAGTTTATGGCATAGCACCGGGGAGCTGTTTTTT.